Listed here are 21 T cell receptor beta chains from one sample, sequenced in a study of blood T cells in healthy people across ages. Using a J-beta primer mix together with a sample-barcoded 5' primer, a second PCR was run for 7 to 11 cycles. TCRdb processed the 5' RACE reads anew with MiXCR; each CDR3 protein has one entry. The repertoire consists of over 1,500,000 distinct CDR3 sequences, with around 50% occurring once and the leading ten covering approximately 2%. The sample taken for sequencing was blood. These receptors were taken from a woman in her thirties or forties in good health.

This rearrangement joins TRBV13 to TRBJ1-1; the D gene is possibly TRBD1 (5 bases). Germline lookup yields CDR1 PRHDT and CDR2 FYEKMQ (reference sequence). The ends were cut back, 2 bases at V and 1 base at J, with 8 bases in the middle. CDR3 length: 14 residues. The CDR3 sequence: CASSLKGQNTEAFF. For the CDR3, the DNA is TGTGCCAGCAGCTTAAAGGGGCAGAACACTGAAGCTTTCTTT.

This clonotype came up a few times. CDR3 sequence: CSARDGQPSYNSPLHF. In DNA, the CDR3 is TGCAGTGCTAGAGATGGTCAGCCTTCCTATAATTCACCCCTCCACTTT. The rearrangement links TRBV20-1 to TRBJ1-6; D unresolved. Germline V lookup: CDR1 DFQATT, CDR2 SNEGSKA (reference sequence). The CDR3 sequence is 16 residues long. Trimming cost V 0 bases and J 1 base, with 10 bases left between them.

V gene TRBV5-1 combines with J gene TRBJ2-5; 9 nucleotides match TRBD1. There are 15 residues in the CDR3. V shed 6 bases and J 0 bases; nucleotides not matched to a gene: 6. Germline CDR1 is SGHRS and CDR2 is YFSETQ. The CDR3, as DNA: TGCGCCAGCACCGGGACAGGGTCGTACCAAGAGACCCAGTACTTC. Translation gives CASTGTGSYQETQYF.

The CDR3 bases are TGCAGTGCTAGAGACCCTAGCGGGGGGGCCCCCTACGAGCAGTACTTC. Amino acid sequence: CSARDPSGGAPYEQYF. The chain has TRBV20-1 and TRBJ2-7; the match to TRBD2 covers 12 bases. Per germline, CDR1 DFQATT and CDR2 SNEGSKA (reference sequence). The CDR3 sequence is 16 residues long. V shed 0 bases, J shed 2 bases, and the junction held 5 bases outside the gene matches.

The V and J genes are TRBV7-8 and TRBJ2-6, with a possible D match to TRBD1 (5 bases). V gave up 0 bases and J gave up 2 bases, with 17 bases separating them. CDR1 and CDR2 from the germline V gene are SGHVS and FQNEAQ. There are 19 residues in the CDR3. The CDR3 region has the DNA TGTGCCAGCAGCTTAGCCCACAGGAGCCTGACTCCTGGGGCCAACGTCCTGACTTTC. Its translation: CASSLAHRSLTPGANVLTF.

This clonotype has more than one count but fewer than ten. This sequence joins TRBV20-1 and TRBJ2-1; 9 bases match TRBD1. The CDR3 is 13 residues long. Germline CDR1 is DFQATT and CDR2 is SNEGSKA (reference sequence). V was pared by 1 base and J by 5 bases, with 0 bases of the junction left unmatched. The DNA of the CDR3 is TGCAGTGCTAGAGGGACAGGGGACAATGAGCAGTTCTTC. Translated: CSARGTGDNEQFF.

This clonotype was detected only a few times. This sequence joins TRBV7-2 and TRBJ1-5, with 9 bases identical to TRBD1. V was clipped by 3 bases and J by 6 bases; unmatched bases: 6. Germline assignment: CDR1 SGHTA and CDR2 FQGNSA. This CDR3 spans 15 amino acids. Written as DNA, the CDR3 is TGTGCCAGCAGCTTGGGGACAGGGCGCGGTCAGCCCCAGCATTTT. Translating gives CASSLGTGRGQPQHF.

This sequence joins TRBV20-1 and TRBJ1-4; 7 bases are shared with TRBD1. CDR1 is DFQATT and CDR2 is SNEGSKA in the germline V gene (reference sequence). The CDR3 is 15 residues long. Trimming took 2 bases from V and 2 from J; bases not matched to a gene: 5. CDR3 protein: CSARQQGRTNEKLFF. The CDR3 coding sequence is TGCAGTGCTAGACAACAGGGGAGGACTAATGAAAAACTGTTTTTT.

This clonotype has more than one count but fewer than ten. This chain connects TRBV29-1 to TRBJ2-5, with 8 bases lining up with TRBD1. V trimming: 7 bases; J trimming: 10 bases; junction bases outside the gene matches: 26. This CDR3 spans 17 amino acids. The germline gives CDR1 SQVTM, CDR2 ANQGSEA. The CDR3 spells CSAYLGTGDQSGVVQYF. The CDR3 DNA reads as TGCAGCGCCTACCTCGGGACAGGCGACCAGAGTGGGGTTGTCCAGTACTTC.

The CDR3 DNA reads as TGCAGTGCCGGACCGGGACTAGCGGACTACGAGCAGTACTTC. Its translation is CSAGPGLADYEQYF. The chain combines TRBV20-1 with TRBJ2-7, with 11 bases aligning to TRBD2. The CDR3 totals 14 residues. J was trimmed by 3 bases and V by 6 bases; bases with no gene match: 7. The V gene's germline CDR1 is DFQATT and CDR2 SNEGSKA (reference sequence).

The chain carries TRBV6-5 and TRBJ1-4; D unresolved. The CDR3 extends over 13 amino acids. Trimming removed 5 bases from V and 4 bases from J, with 8 bases in between. The germline V gene encodes CDR1 MNHEY and CDR2 SVGAGI. The CDR3 loop is CASSARNNEKLFF. The CDR3 DNA reads as TGTGCCAGCAGTGCTCGGAATAATGAAAAACTGTTTTTT.

The chain joins TRBV4-3 to TRBJ2-3; D may be TRBD1 (6 bases). The germline V gene has CDR1 LGHNA and CDR2 YSLEER. The CDR3 contains 13 residues. Trimming stripped 4 bases from V and 6 bases from J, with 11 bases between. The CDR3 DNA is TGCGCCAGCAGCCCTCACAGGGCCGATACGCAGTATTTT. Translated, it gives CASSPHRADTQYF.

CDR3 DNA: TGTGCCAGCAGCTACCCTAGCGGGGCTACAGATACGCAGTATTTT. Translating gives CASSYPSGATDTQYF. This sequence joins TRBV3-1 and TRBJ2-3, with TRBD2 identical over 9 bases. This CDR3 region has 15 residues. V trimming: 5 bases; J trimming: 3 bases; junction bases outside the gene matches: 6. Germline lookup yields CDR1 LGHDT and CDR2 YNNKEL (reference sequence).

This clonotype occurred a few times. This sequence joins TRBV10-3 and TRBJ2-7; 9 nucleotides match TRBD1. This CDR3 region has 14 residues. J gave up 5 bases and V 5 bases, and 7 bases lay outside the gene matches. CDR1 ENHRY and CDR2 SYGVKD come from the germline V gene. The CDR3 protein is CAISPGQGVDEQYF. CDR3 DNA sequence: TGTGCCATCAGTCCGGGACAGGGTGTTGACGAGCAGTACTTC.

The chain combines TRBV12-3 or TRBV12-4 with TRBJ2-1; no clear D. The CDR3 contains 12 residues. Trimming stripped 6 bases from V and 7 bases from J, with 10 bases between. CDR3 residues: CASSHPRNEQFF. CDR3 bases: TGTGCCAGCAGCCACCCTCGTAATGAGCAGTTCTTC.

V and J are TRBV4-2 and TRBJ1-5; D ambiguous. The CDR3 runs 17 residues. V was shortened by 0 bases and J by 3 bases, with 15 bases between the two germline ends. Germline loops: CDR1 LGHNA, CDR2 YNFKEQ. CDR3 region: CASSQDHDVADNQPQHF. In nucleotides, the CDR3 is TGTGCCAGCAGCCAAGATCACGACGTAGCGGACAATCAGCCCCAGCATTTT.

The gene calls are TRBV5-1 and TRBJ2-6, with a weak D call TRBD2 (5 bases). Germline V gene lookup returns CDR1 SGHRS and CDR2 YFSETQ. V was pared by 2 bases and J by 0 bases, with 9 bases between. This CDR3 comprises 16 residues. CDR3 in amino acids: CASSLSRASGANVLTF. CDR3 coding DNA: TGCGCCAGCAGCTTATCGAGGGCCTCTGGGGCCAACGTCCTGACTTTC.

This clonotype was counted ten times or more. The rearrangement links TRBV7-2 to TRBJ2-6; no clear D. The V gene lost 6 bases and the J gene lost 0 bases, with 6 bases spanning the gap. The germline V gene has CDR1 SGHTA and CDR2 FQGNSA. The CDR3 runs 14 residues. CDR3 DNA sequence: TGTGCCAGCAGTTTAAACTCTGGGGCCAACGTCCTGACTTTC. Translated, it gives CASSLNSGANVLTF.

J is TRBJ2-5 and V is TRBV6-1; 13 bases match TRBD2. The germline V gene encodes CDR1 MNHNS and CDR2 SASEGT. The J segment lost 2 bases and the V segment lost 7 bases, leaving 7 bases of the junction unmatched. The CDR3 runs to 16 residues. For the CDR3, the DNA is TGTGCCAGCAAAGGGACTAGCGGGGAGTTACAAGAGACCCAGTACTTC. Translated: CASKGTSGELQETQYF.

This chain joins TRBV6-5 and TRBJ1-2; 7 bases are a match to TRBD1. The CDR3 consists of 14 residues. Per germline, CDR1 MNHEY and CDR2 SVGAGI. With 2 bases clipped from V and 7 bases from J, the junction kept 7 bases outside the gene matches. The CDR3 DNA reads as TGTGCCAGCAGTTACAGGGGGCTCCTGCGTGGCTACACCTTC. Protein: CASSYRGLLRGYTF.

The genes are TRBV10-3 and TRBJ2-5, with 9 bases fitting TRBD1. V shed 9 bases and J 2 bases; nucleotides not matched to a gene: 7. The CDR3 is 14 residues long. From germline, CDR1 is ENHRY and CDR2 SYGVKD. The CDR3 reads CAISGQGQQETQYF. The CDR3 DNA follows: TGTGCCATATCAGGACAGGGGCAACAAGAGACCCAGTACTTC.